This TCR beta chain was identified during a study of shared T cell receptors in the human thymus. Clones were read by immunoSEQ multiplex PCR, and TCRdb kept only the in-frame ones, dropping some. The sample records hundreds of thousands of clones, more than 70% being singletons. Per germline, CDR1 LGHNT and CDR2 FRNRAP. V lost 7 bases, J lost 0 bases, and 10 bases lay in between. This CDR3 has 13 amino acids. In addition, the sample was reused for a study of human thymus T cells. From that report: Seemingly biased V and J gene usage marked thymic and blood repertoires.

This TCR derives from a boy younger than two with a congenital heart defect. This chain uses TRBV12-5 with TRBJ2-7, with D uncertain. Specimen: thymocytes. This chain's CDR3 is CASALHVSYEQYF. The CDR3 bases are TGTGCTAGTGCTTTACATGTCTCCTACGAGCAGTACTTC.